These T cell receptor beta chains were read from a single sample in a study of T cells in tumors after PD-1 blockade. TCRdb's table, derived via immunoSEQ multiplex PCR, lists solely in-frame clones and lacks some. The sample yields approximately 50,000 clones, 79% seen once. Sequencing used PBMCs, obtained before anti-PD-1 therapy. These receptors all stem from a human donor with advanced basal cell or squamous cell carcinoma (not recorded which). CDR3s include the opening cysteine and the closing phenylalanine or tryptophan. The order of the fields is V gene, D gene, clone size, J gene, CDR3 protein, CDR3 DNA. A D gene is named only where the DNA matches it firmly. A clone size is listed for some rows: how often the clone was seen (once, few, many), or a class if it is expanded.

TRBV14	-	-	TRBJ2-7	CASSQVGSSTYEQYF	TGTGCCAGCAGCCAAGTGGGTTCCAGCACCTACGAGCAGTACTTC
TRBV28	TRBD2	few	TRBJ2-3	CASSQRESGTDTQYF	TGTGCCAGCAGTCAGCGGGAGTCGGGCACAGATACGCAGTATTTT
TRBV7-9	-	-	TRBJ2-3	CASSSLGVNTQYF	TGTGCCAGCAGCTCGCTCGGGGTGAATACGCAGTATTTT
TRBV5-6	-	-	TRBJ1-4	CASSPPSDEKLFF	TGTGCCAGCAGTCCCCCGTCAGATGAAAAACTGTTTTTT
TRBV2	TRBD2	-	TRBJ2-7	CASSDAGEGYEQYF	TGTGCCAGCAGTGATGCGGGAGAAGGCTACGAGCAGTACTTC
TRBV5-4	-	-	TRBJ2-7	CASSLAGLTYEQYF	TGTGCCAGCAGCTTGGCAGGATTGACCTACGAGCAGTACTTC
TRBV5-4	-	-	TRBJ2-1	CASSRTQNNEQFF	TGTGCCAGCAGCCGGACGCAAAACAATGAGCAGTTCTTC
TRBV19	-	-	TRBJ2-1	CASSMENWQFF	TGTGCCAGTAGTATGGAGAATTGGCAGTTCTTC
TRBV29-1	-	-	TRBJ2-2	CSARNTGELFF	TGCAGCGCCCGCAACACCGGGGAGCTGTTTTTT
TRBV27	-	-	TRBJ2-2	CASSSPPGVTSGELFF	TGTGCCAGCAGTTCCCCCCCGGGTGTAACCTCCGGGGAGCTGTTTTTT
TRBV4-1	TRBD2	-	TRBJ2-1	CASSQDPTSGTNEQFF	TGCGCCAGCAGCCAAGATCCGACTAGCGGGACCAATGAGCAGTTCTTC
TRBV7-2	-	-	TRBJ2-4	CASSVRTAILAKNIQYF	TGTGCCAGCAGCGTACGTACTGCTATTCTAGCCAAAAACATTCAGTACTTC
TRBV7-9	-	few	TRBJ2-7	CASSLGGTATGYEQYF	TGTGCCAGCAGCTTAGGCGGGACTGCCACCGGCTACGAGCAGTACTTC
TRBV28	TRBD2	-	TRBJ2-5	CASSLAGGTQETQYF	TGTGCCAGCAGTTTGGCGGGAGGGACCCAAGAGACCCAGTACTTC
TRBV7-2	TRBD2	few	TRBJ2-4	CASSLVVAGGVKNIQYF	TGTGCCAGCAGCTTAGTGGTAGCGGGAGGGGTCAAAAACATTCAGTACTTC
TRBV6-6	-	-	TRBJ1-1	CASSPDSYTEAFF	TGTGCCAGCAGCCCTGACAGCTACACTGAAGCTTTCTTT
TRBV2	-	-	TRBJ1-5	CASGDGGMAQPQHF	TGTGCCAGCGGGGACGGAGGGATGGCTCAGCCCCAGCATTTT
TRBV19	-	-	TRBJ1-1	CASSIEGPTTEAFF	TGTGCCAGTAGTATCGAGGGGCCGACCACTGAAGCTTTCTTT
TRBV15	-	-	TRBJ1-4	CATSRGGRGPVEKLFF	TGTGCCACCAGCAGAGGAGGCAGGGGACCGGTAGAAAAACTGTTTTTT
TRBV10-3	TRBD1	once	TRBJ1-5	CAISESDRGTQHF	TGTGCCATCAGTGAGTCGGACAGGGGGACCCAGCATTTT
TRBV5-4	TRBD2	-	TRBJ2-3	CASSLVSGGTDTQYF	TGTGCCAGCAGCTTGGTAAGCGGGGGCACAGATACGCAGTATTTT
TRBV9	-	-	TRBJ1-2	CASSAGGAGQVNYGYTF	TGTGCCAGCAGCGCGGGGGGTGCGGGACAAGTTAACTATGGCTACACCTTC